One T cell receptor (beta chain) is described in this entry. What it binds is not known. The time point is: pretreatment peripheral blood. The data originate from a study of PD-L1 blockade in urothelial cancer. This CDR3 is built from 15 residues. CDR1 and CDR2 (germline): SNHLY, FYNNEI. V was trimmed by 7 bases and J by 2 bases, leaving 17 bases between them. Study-wide findings and caveats: TCR clonality was measured in pretreatment peripheral blood. Clonality below the median predicted better survival.

Added to each PCR by spiking were synthetic TCR analog templates. TCRdb's table, derived via immunoSEQ multiplex PCR, lists solely in-frame clones and lacks some. The profile shows some 89,000 clones, about 84% of them singletons. This receptor was identified in a man in his 60s with urothelial cancer. The chain employs TRBV2 and TRBJ2-5, with a weak D call TRBD1 (6 bases). The starting material was PBMCs, obtained around atezolizumab (anti-PD-L1) treatment. The DNA of the CDR3 is TGTGCCAGCACCTACCGGAGAGGGGGACAAGAGACCCAGTACTTC. This codes for CASTYRRGGQETQYF.